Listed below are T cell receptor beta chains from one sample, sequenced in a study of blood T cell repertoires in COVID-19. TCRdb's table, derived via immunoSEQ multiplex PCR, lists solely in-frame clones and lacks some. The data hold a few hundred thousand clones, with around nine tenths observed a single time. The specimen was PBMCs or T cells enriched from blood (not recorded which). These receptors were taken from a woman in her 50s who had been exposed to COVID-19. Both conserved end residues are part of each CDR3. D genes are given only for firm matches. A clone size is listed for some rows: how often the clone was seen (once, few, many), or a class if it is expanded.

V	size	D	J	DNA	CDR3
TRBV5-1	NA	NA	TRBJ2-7	TGCGCCAGCAGCTTGGAGGTGGGGGGCTCCTACGAGCAGTACTTC	CASSLEVGGSYEQYF
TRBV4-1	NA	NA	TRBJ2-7	TGCGCCAGCAGCCAAGTCCCCTCTAGCTCCTACGAGCAGTACTTC	CASSQVPSSSYEQYF
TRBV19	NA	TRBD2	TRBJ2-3	TGTGCCAAAGGGACTAGCGGGGGGTCTAGCACAGATACGCAGTATTTT	CAKGTSGGSSTDTQYF
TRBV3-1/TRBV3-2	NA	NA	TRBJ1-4	TGTGCCAGCAGCCAAGAGGGGTGGCAGGGCAATGAAAAACTGTTTTTT	CASSQEGWQGNEKLFF
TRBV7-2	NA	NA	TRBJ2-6	TGTGCCAGCAGCCCCAGTACTGGGGCCAACGTCCTGACTTTC	CASSPSTGANVLTF
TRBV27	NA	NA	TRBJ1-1	TGTGCCAGCAGTTCGCCACAGGGTCCCACTGAAGCTTTCTTT	CASSSPQGPTEAFF
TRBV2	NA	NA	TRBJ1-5	TGTGCCAGCACACAGAATAGCAATCAGCCCCAGCATTTT	CASTQNSNQPQHF
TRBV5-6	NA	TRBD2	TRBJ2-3	TGTGCCAGCAGCTTGCCGACTAGCGGGGGCCGCTATAACACAGATACGCAGTATTTT	CASSLPTSGGRYNTDTQYF
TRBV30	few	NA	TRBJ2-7	TGTGCCTGGAGTGACGGCGGCTACGAGCAGTACTTC	CAWSDGGYEQYF
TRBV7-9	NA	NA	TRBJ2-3	TGTGCCAGCAGCTTAGGGGCCACAGATACGCAGTATTTT	CASSLGATDTQYF
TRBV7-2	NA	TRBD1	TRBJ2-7	TGTGCCAGCAGCTTAGGAGGACAGGGTTCGGTAATCATTGAGCAGTACTTC	CASSLGGQGSVIIEQYF
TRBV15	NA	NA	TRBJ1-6	TGTGCCACCAGCAGACAGGTTCTTAATTCACCCCTCCACTTT	CATSRQVLNSPLHF
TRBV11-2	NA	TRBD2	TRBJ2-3	TGTGCCAGCAGCTTAGATCGAGCGGGGGGAACGGTGGGTACGCAGTATTTT	CASSLDRAGGTVGTQYF
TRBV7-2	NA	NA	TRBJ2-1	TGTGCCAGCAGCTCACGAGGCTCCTACAATGAGCAGTTCTTC	CASSSRGSYNEQFF
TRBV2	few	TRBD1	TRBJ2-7	TGTGCCACCGGGACAGTGAGCTACGAGCAGTACTTC	CATGTVSYEQYF
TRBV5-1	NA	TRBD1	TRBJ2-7	TGCGCCAGCAGCGCCGGGACAGGACCCTACGAGCAGTACTTC	CASSAGTGPYEQYF
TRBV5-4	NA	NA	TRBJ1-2	TGTGCCAGCAGCTCCCGGGGGGGGCTTACCCTCTCTGGCTACACCTTC	CASSSRGGLTLSGYTF
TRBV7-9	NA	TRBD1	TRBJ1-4	TGTGCTGGCAGGGGGGTTACTAATGAAAAACTGTTTTTT	CAGRGVTNEKLFF
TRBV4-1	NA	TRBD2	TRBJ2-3	TGCGCCAGCAGCCAAGAGAGGAGCGGGGGGGCGGGAGATACGCAGTATTTT	CASSQERSGGAGDTQYF
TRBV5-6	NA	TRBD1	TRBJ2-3	TGTGCCAGCAGCTCCGACAGGGGATATAGCACAGATACGCAGTATTTT	CASSSDRGYSTDTQYF
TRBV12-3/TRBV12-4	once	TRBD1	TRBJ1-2	TGTGCCAGCACCGACACAGGGGGCGGCTACACCTTC	CASTDTGGGYTF
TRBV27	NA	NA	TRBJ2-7	TGTGCCAGCAGTTTATCAGGGGCGACCTACGAGCAGTACTTC	CASSLSGATYEQYF
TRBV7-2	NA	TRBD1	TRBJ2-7	TGTGCCAGCAGCCTGAGACAGGGGGGGTCCTACGAGCAGTACTTC	CASSLRQGGSYEQYF
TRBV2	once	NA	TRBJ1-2	TGTGCCAGCAGTGAAGGGGCAAACTATGGCTACACCTTC	CASSEGANYGYTF
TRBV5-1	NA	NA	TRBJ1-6	TGCGCCAGCAGCGTCGACAGAACGATTTCACCCCTCCACTTT	CASSVDRTISPLHF
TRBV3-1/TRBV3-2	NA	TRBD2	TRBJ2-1	TGTGCCAGCAGCCAAGTTAGCGGGAACTCCTACAATGAGCAGTTCTTC	CASSQVSGNSYNEQFF
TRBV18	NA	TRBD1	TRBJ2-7	TGTGCCAGCTCACCTAGGGACAGGGTCTCCTACGAGCAGTACTTC	CASSPRDRVSYEQYF
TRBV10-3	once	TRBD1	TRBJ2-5	TGTGCCATCAGTGTGGGACAGCAAGAGACCCAGTACTTC	CAISVGQQETQYF
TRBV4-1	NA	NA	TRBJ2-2	TGCGCCAGCAGCCAGCGCGGCGGGGGCGCCCCCGGGGAGCTGTTTTTT	CASSQRGGGAPGELFF
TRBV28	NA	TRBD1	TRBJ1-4	TGTGCCAGCAGCTGGGGGGGGACAGGATTTGAAAAACTGTTTTTT	CASSWGGTGFEKLFF
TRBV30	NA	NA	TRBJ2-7	TGTGCCTGGAGTGTACGGGGGGAGCAGTACTTC	CAWSVRGEQYF